The 25 T cell receptor beta chains listed next were all sequenced from one sample in a study of T cells after posttransplantation cyclophosphamide. Cells defined as naive were viable CD3+CD4+ or CD3+CD8+ and CCR7+CD45RA+CD45RO-CD95-CD27+CD28+. Data came from immunoSEQ multiplex PCR; TCRdb stores just in-frame clones and leaves some out. Of some 30,000 clones listed, around nine tenths were seen once; the top ten hold around 0.1%. Sequenced input: naive CD4+ T cells sorted from blood. These receptors all come from a man aged 25 to 40 in good health and a related stem cell transplant donor.

The rearrangement links TRBV5-1 to TRBJ2-3; the match to TRBD2 covers 11 bases. Germline CDR1 SGHRS, CDR2 YFSETQ. The V segment lost 5 bases and the J segment 3 bases; nucleotides outside the gene matches: 5. The CDR3 has 15 residues. This chain's CDR3 is CASSSGLAVTDTQYF. The CDR3 DNA reads TGCGCCAGCAGTTCGGGACTAGCGGTTACAGATACGCAGTATTTT.

Only a few counts were recorded for this clone. The rearrangement uses TRBV6-5 and TRBJ1-3; D unresolved. CDR3 length: 11 amino acids. Trimming removed 6 bases at V and 4 bases at J, with 4 bases between. Germline loops: CDR1 MNHEY, CDR2 SVGAGI. CDR3 amino acids: CASSQGNTIYF. Written as DNA, the CDR3 is TGTGCCAGCAGCCAGGGAAACACCATATATTTT.

J is TRBJ2-1 and V is TRBV6-5; D ambiguous. V lost 0 bases and J lost 4, with 7 bases in between. The CDR3 extends over 14 amino acids. Germline CDR1 reads MNHEY; CDR2 reads SVGAGI. CDR3 protein: CASSYSTRYNEQFF. Written as DNA, the CDR3 is TGTGCCAGCAGTTACTCGACCAGGTACAATGAGCAGTTCTTC.

The sample holds one count of this clone. This chain connects TRBV5-1 to TRBJ2-3, with D possibly matching TRBD2 (5 bases). Germline CDR1 reads SGHRS; CDR2 reads YFSETQ. The V end lost 0 bases, the J end lost 5 bases, and 13 bases lay between the germline ends. The CDR3 loop spans 15 amino acids. Written as DNA, the CDR3 is TGCGCCAGCAGCTTGGAACTAGTAGTTGAAGATACGCAGTATTTT. Its translation is CASSLELVVEDTQYF.

The rearrangement links TRBV5-1 to TRBJ2-5; D call uncertain. Germline V lookup: CDR1 SGHRS, CDR2 YFSETQ. The CDR3 spans 12 residues. The ends were cut back, 3 bases at V and 4 bases at J, with 7 bases in the middle. The CDR3 spells CASSSGAETQYF. CDR3 DNA sequence: TGCGCCAGCAGCTCCGGAGCAGAGACCCAGTACTTC.

The V gene is TRBV7-3, the J gene TRBJ2-7, with D possibly TRBD1 on 5 matching bases. Germline V lookup: CDR1 SGHTA, CDR2 FQGTGA. Trimming took off 6 bases at V and 0 bases at J, with 15 bases between the two ends. The CDR3 contains 15 residues. The CDR3 nucleotides read TGTGCCAGCAGGTTCCTTGACAGATCCTCCTACGAGCAGTACTTC. Its protein is CASRFLDRSSYEQYF.

This clone has just one count. The chain joins TRBV9 to TRBJ2-5; perhaps TRBD1 as D (5 bases). The V and J ends lost 1 base and 5 bases respectively, with 15 bases between them. The CDR3 runs 15 residues. Germline CDR1 is SGDLS and CDR2 is YYNGEE. As DNA, the CDR3 is TGTGCCAGCAGCGTAATAGCAGGGTCCGGGGAGACCCAGTACTTC. Encoded protein: CASSVIAGSGETQYF.

The rearrangement links TRBV11-3 to TRBJ2-1; D may be TRBD2 (6 bases). Trimming took 5 bases from V and 6 from J, leaving 14 bases between them. This CDR3 is 14 amino acids long. Germline lookup yields CDR1 SGHNT and CDR2 YENEEA. The CDR3 DNA follows: TGTGCCAGCAGCCCGGGACTCGATGGCAATGAGCAGTTCTTC. Protein: CASSPGLDGNEQFF.

In the case of this clone: The junction departs from the called germline gene at one end, perhaps through a read error. The chain recombines TRBV11-1 with TRBJ2-7, with 10 bases aligning to TRBD2. The germline V gene encodes CDR1 SGHAT and CDR2 FQDESV (reference sequence). The CDR3 sequence is 14 residues long. CDR3 DNA sequence: TGTGCCAGCAGTTTAGCGGGGGGAGTTTACGAGCAGTACTTC. Protein sequence: CASSLAGGVYEQYF.

This chain connects TRBV19 to TRBJ2-6, with 8 bases fitting TRBD1. Germline V gives CDR1 LNHDA, CDR2 SQIVND (reference sequence). This CDR3 comprises 16 residues. With 7 bases clipped from V and 0 bases from J, the junction kept 5 bases outside the gene matches. For the CDR3, the DNA is TGTGCCAGTACCGGGACAGGCTCCTCTGGGGCCAACGTCCTGACTTTC. The encoded protein is CASTGTGSSGANVLTF.

CDR3 nucleotide sequence: TGTGCCAGCAGCGTAGCAAGGGGGGGCAGGGGGCTCACAGATACGCAGTATTTT. Encoded protein: CASSVARGGRGLTDTQYF. V gene TRBV9 combines with J gene TRBJ2-3; D possibly corresponds to TRBD1 (8 bases). This CDR3 has 18 residues. V dropped 0 bases and J dropped 2 bases, with 19 bases sitting between them. In germline, CDR1 is SGDLS, CDR2 YYNGEE.

V usage is TRBV19 and J usage is TRBJ1-5; D gene unclear. With 3 bases removed from V and 7 bases from J, the gap between germline ends came to 10 bases. Per germline, CDR1 LNHDA and CDR2 SQIVND (reference sequence). The CDR3 is made up of 13 amino acids. The CDR3 spells CASSIMQVQPQHF. CDR3 coding DNA: TGTGCCAGTAGTATCATGCAGGTCCAGCCCCAGCATTTT.

The table lists this clone with a count of one. This chain connects TRBV21-1 to TRBJ1-5; the table's D call of TRBD1 was not tested on the DNA. TRBV21-1 is assigned pseudogene status. There are 13 residues in the CDR3. CDR3 nucleotides: TGTGCCAGCAGCAACGTAGCAGGGGGCGAGCAGCATTTT. Translated: CASSNVAGGEQHF.

This clone has a handful of counts. J is TRBJ2-7 and V is TRBV6-6; TRBD2 might be the D (5 bases). The CDR3 spans 14 residues. Germline CDR1 is MNHNY and CDR2 is SVGAGI (reference sequence). V was clipped by 4 bases and J by 3 bases, with 13 bases between them. The CDR3 bases are TGTGCCAGCAGTTTCGGCGGGTTTAACTACGAGCAGTACTTC. Protein: CASSFGGFNYEQYF.

The J gene is TRBJ1-5, the V gene TRBV6-6; D remains ambiguous. Germline CDR1 is MNHNY and CDR2 is SVGAGI (reference sequence). Trimming shortened V by 6 bases and J by 3 bases, and 12 bases separated the two germline ends. This CDR3 is built from 14 residues. The DNA of the CDR3 is TGTGCCAGCAGGCGGGGAATAAACAATCAGCCCCAGCATTTT. Amino acids: CASRRGINNQPQHF.

The chain joins TRBV5-1 to TRBJ1-1; 11 nucleotides line up with TRBD1. V gave up 0 bases and J gave up 9 bases; unmatched junction bases: 7. CDR1 and CDR2 (germline): SGHRS, YFSETQ. The CDR3 runs to 15 residues. CDR3: CASSLVVGQGAQAFF. CDR3 bases: TGCGCCAGCAGCTTGGTCGTTGGACAGGGGGCTCAAGCTTTCTTT.

The chain has TRBV6-6 and TRBJ2-7, with TRBD1 identical over 9 bases. The V gene's germline CDR1 is MNHNY and CDR2 SVGAGI (reference sequence). Trimming took 5 bases from V and 4 from J; bases not matched to a gene: 9. This CDR3 has 15 amino acids. In DNA, the CDR3 is TGTGCCAGCAGTCTTACCACAGGGGGCGGGTACGAGCAGTACTTC. Amino acids: CASSLTTGGGYEQYF.

This chain uses TRBV6-1 with TRBJ1-1; D gene ambiguous. The CDR3 is 13 residues long. Deletions cut 8 bases from V and 2 bases from J, with 12 bases between. Looked up from germline, CDR1 is MNHNS and CDR2 is SASEGT. The DNA for the CDR3 is TGTGCCAGCGGTACAGACCCTAACACTGAAGCTTTCTTT. This gives the protein CASGTDPNTEAFF.

This clone has a single count. CDR3: CASSLTGINTGELFF. The CDR3 coding sequence is TGTGCCAGCAGCCTGACAGGGATAAACACCGGGGAGCTGTTTTTT. This chain links TRBV7-2 with TRBJ2-2; 7 bases are shared with TRBD1. There are 15 residues in the CDR3. Germline V gene data show CDR1 as SGHTA and CDR2 as FQGNSA. Germline trimming cut 5 bases from V and 2 bases from J; bases unmatched to any gene: 5.

The rearrangement uses TRBV9 and TRBJ2-2; TRBD2 might be the D (6 bases). Germline V gene data show CDR1 as SGDLS and CDR2 as YYNGEE. The CDR3 extends over 15 amino acids. V lost 0 bases and J 7 bases, leaving 13 bases between the germline ends. The CDR3: CASSVVGGMGGELFF. CDR3 sequence (DNA): TGTGCCAGCAGCGTAGTTGGAGGGATGGGCGGGGAGCTGTTTTTT.

The rearrangement links TRBV15 to TRBJ2-5, with 7 bases matching TRBD1. The CDR3 spans 15 residues. Germline CDR1 reads LNHNV; CDR2 reads YYDKDF (reference sequence). V lost 8 bases and J lost 2; bases outside the gene matches: 11. Here the CDR3 DNA reads TGTGCCACCGGCGTCAAGGGGGCGTATCAAGAGACCCAGTACTTC. Residues: CATGVKGAYQETQYF.

The gene calls are TRBV5-5 and TRBJ2-1; TRBD2 matches at 12 bases. Germline V gene lookup returns CDR1 SGHKS and CDR2 YYEKEE (reference sequence). J lost 7 bases, V lost 5 bases, and 10 bases had no gene match. This CDR3 has 16 amino acids. The CDR3 loop is CASSPRLAGAGNEQFF. The CDR3 DNA sequence: TGTGCCAGCAGTCCACGACTAGCGGGGGCAGGGAATGAGCAGTTCTTC.

This clone was counted a single time. The genes are TRBV9 and TRBJ2-2, with 9 bases aligning to TRBD1. The CDR3 runs to 21 residues. Trimming cost V 0 bases and J 6 bases; bases outside gene matches: 21. The germline V gene has CDR1 SGDLS and CDR2 YYNGEE. CDR3 region: CASSVGVGLGDRGALAGELFF. CDR3 nucleotide sequence: TGTGCCAGCAGCGTAGGAGTTGGGTTAGGCGACAGGGGGGCTTTGGCCGGGGAGCTGTTTTTT.

This chain joins TRBV11-2 and TRBJ2-1, with 7 positions matching TRBD2. Germline V gives CDR1 SGHAT, CDR2 FQNNGV. Germline trimming cut 8 bases from V and 0 bases from J; bases unmatched to any gene: 16. This CDR3 is 18 amino acids long. The CDR3 loop reads CASWQGLPHLSSYNEQFF. DNA for the CDR3: TGTGCCAGCTGGCAGGGACTACCTCACCTGAGCTCCTACAATGAGCAGTTCTTC.

V is TRBV11-2 and J is TRBJ1-2; no reliable D call. The CDR3 totals 12 residues. The germline gives CDR1 SGHAT, CDR2 FQNNGV. Trimming pared 5 bases from V and 2 bases from J, leaving 6 bases between. The CDR3 sequence is CASSGENYGYTF. The CDR3 DNA reads TGTGCCAGCAGCGGTGAGAACTATGGCTACACCTTC.